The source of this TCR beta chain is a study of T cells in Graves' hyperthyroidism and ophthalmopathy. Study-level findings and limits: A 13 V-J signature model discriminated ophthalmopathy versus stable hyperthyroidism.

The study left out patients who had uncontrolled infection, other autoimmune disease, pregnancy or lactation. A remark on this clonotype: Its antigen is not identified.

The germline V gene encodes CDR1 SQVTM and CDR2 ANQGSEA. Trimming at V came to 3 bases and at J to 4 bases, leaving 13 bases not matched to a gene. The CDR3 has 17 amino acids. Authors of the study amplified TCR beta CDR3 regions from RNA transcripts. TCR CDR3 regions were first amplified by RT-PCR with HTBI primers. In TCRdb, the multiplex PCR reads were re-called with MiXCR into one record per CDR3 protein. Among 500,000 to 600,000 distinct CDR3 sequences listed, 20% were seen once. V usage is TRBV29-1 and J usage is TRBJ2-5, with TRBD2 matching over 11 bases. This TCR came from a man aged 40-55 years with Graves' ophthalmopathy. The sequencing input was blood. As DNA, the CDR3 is TGCAGCGTTGATCGGCCAGGGGGAACTAGCGGGAGAGAGACCCAGTACTTC. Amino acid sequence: CSVDRPGGTSGRETQYF.